This T cell receptor beta chain was profiled in a study of blood T cell repertoires in COVID-19. Sequencing used immunoSEQ multiplex PCR; TCRdb keeps in-frame clones, though not all of them. This sample yields hundreds of thousands of clones, of which about 85% are seen a single time; under 2% belongs to the top ten. The V gene's germline CDR1 is KGHDR and CDR2 SFDVKD. V was cut by 5 bases and J by 7 bases, with 16 bases left in between. The CDR3 totals 15 residues. The sequenced sample consisted of PBMCs or T cells enriched from blood (not recorded which). The receptor's source is a young woman who had been exposed to COVID-19. The rearrangement links TRBV24-1 to TRBJ2-2; weak D call: TRBD1 (6 bases). CDR3 nucleotide sequence: TGTGCCACCAGTGGAGGCAGGGGATTAAGCGGGGAGCTGTTTTTT. Its translation: CATSGGRGLSGELFF.